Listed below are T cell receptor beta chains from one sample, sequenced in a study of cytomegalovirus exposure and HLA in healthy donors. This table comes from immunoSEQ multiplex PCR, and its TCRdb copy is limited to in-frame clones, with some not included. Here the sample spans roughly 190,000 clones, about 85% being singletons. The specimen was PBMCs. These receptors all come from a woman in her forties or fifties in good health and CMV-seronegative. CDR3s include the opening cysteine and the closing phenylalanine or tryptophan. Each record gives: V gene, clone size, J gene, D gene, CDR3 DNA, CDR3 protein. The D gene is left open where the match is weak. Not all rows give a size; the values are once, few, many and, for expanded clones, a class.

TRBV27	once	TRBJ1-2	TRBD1	TGTGCCAGCAGTTTACTCGGGACAGAGTCTAACTATGGCTACACCTTC	CASSLLGTESNYGYTF
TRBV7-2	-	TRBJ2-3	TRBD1	TGTGCCAGCAGCTTAGGGACAGGGGGAGATACGCAGTATTTT	CASSLGTGGDTQYF
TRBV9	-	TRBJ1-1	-	TGTGCCAGCAGCGTGGGTGGGGCCGCTGAAGCTTTCTTT	CASSVGGAAEAFF
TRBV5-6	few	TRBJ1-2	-	TGTGCCAGCAGTGCCGGGACTGATGGCTACACCTTC	CASSAGTDGYTF
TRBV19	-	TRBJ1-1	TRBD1	TGTGCCAGTAATCCGGGACAGACCACTGAAGCTTTCTTT	CASNPGQTTEAFF
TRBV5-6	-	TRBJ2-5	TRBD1	TGTGCCAGCAGCTTGGCGGACAGGGTAGAGACCCAGTACTTC	CASSLADRVETQYF
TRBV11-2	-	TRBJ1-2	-	TGTGCCAGCAGCTTAGCAGGGGACAACTATGGCTACACCTTC	CASSLAGDNYGYTF
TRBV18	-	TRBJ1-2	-	TGTGCCAGCTCACCAAAGGACACCTATGGCTACACCTTC	CASSPKDTYGYTF
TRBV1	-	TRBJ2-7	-	TGCACCAGCAGCCAAGATCGCCCTAGCGGGAGTATCTACGAGCAGTACTTC	CTSSQDRPSGSIYEQYF
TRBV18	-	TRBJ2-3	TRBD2	TGTGCCAGCTCACCAGGACTAGCGGGCACAGATACGCAGTATTTT	CASSPGLAGTDTQYF
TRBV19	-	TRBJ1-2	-	TGTGCCAGTAACCCCTCCGACAGGAGTCACGGCTACACCTTC	CASNPSDRSHGYTF
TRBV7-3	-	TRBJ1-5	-	TGTGCCAGCAGCCCGACAGGCGGATACAATCAGCCCCAGCATTTT	CASSPTGGYNQPQHF
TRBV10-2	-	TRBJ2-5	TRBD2	TGCGCCAGCAGTGTTGGTAGCGGGGGGCTGGAGACCCAGTACTTC	CASSVGSGGLETQYF
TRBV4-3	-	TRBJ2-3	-	TGCGCCAGCAGCCAAGATGGCGGGACCCCCACAGATACGCAGTATTTT	CASSQDGGTPTDTQYF
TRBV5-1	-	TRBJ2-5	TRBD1	TGCGCCAGCAGCCGTAGAGGACAGGGGGAAGAGACCCAGTACTTC	CASSRRGQGEETQYF
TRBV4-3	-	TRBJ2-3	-	TGCGCCAGCAGCCAAGATCGAGACAGTTACACAGATACGCAGTATTTT	CASSQDRDSYTDTQYF
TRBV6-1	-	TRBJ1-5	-	TGTGCCACCCGACGGGGGCCCCAGCATTTT	CATRRGPQHF
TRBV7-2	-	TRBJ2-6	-	TGTGCCAGCAGCTCCGATAGCTCTGGGGCCAACGTCCTGACTTTC	CASSSDSSGANVLTF
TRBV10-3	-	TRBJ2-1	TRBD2	TGTGCCATCAGTGAGCATCCAGCGGGGGTTAACAATGAGCAGTTCTTC	CAISEHPAGVNNEQFF
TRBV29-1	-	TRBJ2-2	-	TGCAGCGTTGTCAGGGAGAACACCGGGGAGCTGTTTTTT	CSVVRENTGELFF
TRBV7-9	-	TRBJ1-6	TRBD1	TGTGCCAGCAGCTTGTGGCAGGGGGCCTCGGTTAATTCACCCCTCCACTTT	CASSLWQGASVNSPLHF
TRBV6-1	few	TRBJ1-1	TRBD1	TGTGCCAGCAAAAGGACAGGGATCGATGTTGCTGAAGCTTTCTTT	CASKRTGIDVAEAFF
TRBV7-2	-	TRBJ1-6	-	TGTGCCAGCAGCTTAGCCCCCGGGACACGATACCTCGAAGGGGCACCCCTCCACTTT	CASSLAPGTRYLEGAPLHF
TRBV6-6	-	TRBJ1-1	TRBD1	TGTGCCAGCATTCGCACAGGGGGAGGTGGCACTGAAGCTTTCTTT	CASIRTGGGGTEAFF
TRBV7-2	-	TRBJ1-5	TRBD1	TGTGCCAGCAGCTTAGGACAGGGGCCGAATCAGCCCCAGCATTTT	CASSLGQGPNQPQHF
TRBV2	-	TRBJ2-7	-	TGTGCCAGCAGGGTACTCTACGAGCAGTACTTC	CASRVLYEQYF
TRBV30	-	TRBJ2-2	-	TGTGCCTGGAGTTTATCACTCACCGGGGAGCTGTTTTTT	CAWSLSLTGELFF
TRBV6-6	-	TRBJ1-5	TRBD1	TGTGCCAGCAACATGGGACAGGGGGCTCGACAGCCCCAGCATTTT	CASNMGQGARQPQHF
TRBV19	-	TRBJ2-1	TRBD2	TGTGCCAGTAGTCTGGGACTAGCGGGTTACAATGAGCAGTTCTTC	CASSLGLAGYNEQFF
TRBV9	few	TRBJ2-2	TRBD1	TGTGCCAGCAGCGCCCGGGACAGGGCGGCCGGGGAGCTGTTTTTT	CASSARDRAAGELFF
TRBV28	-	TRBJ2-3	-	TGTGCCAGCAGCCCGGGACTTAGCACAGATACGCAGTATTTT	CASSPGLSTDTQYF
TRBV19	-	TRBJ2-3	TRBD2	TGTGCCAGTAGTCCCACCGGGACTAGCGGGGGGGCGCGGACAGATACGCAGTATTTT	CASSPTGTSGGARTDTQYF
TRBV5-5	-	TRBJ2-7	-	TGTGCCAGCAGCTTTAATGCCAGGCTACGGGGGCAGTACTTC	CASSFNARLRGQYF
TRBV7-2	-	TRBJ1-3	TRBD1	TGTGCCAGCAGCTCCGGGACAGGGGCGGTTGGAAACACCATATATTTT	CASSSGTGAVGNTIYF
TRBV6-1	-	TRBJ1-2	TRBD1	TGTGCCAGCAGCCACAGGGGGTTGGGTGACTATGGCTACACCTTC	CASSHRGLGDYGYTF
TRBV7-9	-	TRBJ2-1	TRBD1	TGTTCCAGCAGCTTAACGCGGACAGGGAGTAAAAATGAGCAGTTCTTC	CSSSLTRTGSKNEQFF
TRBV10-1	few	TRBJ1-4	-	TGCGCCAGCAGTGAACCTTTGGGGAGTGAAAAACTGTTTTTT	CASSEPLGSEKLFF
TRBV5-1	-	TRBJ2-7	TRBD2	TGCGCCAGCAGCCCCACGACCCGGACTAGCGGGAGCCACGAGCAGTACTTC	CASSPTTRTSGSHEQYF
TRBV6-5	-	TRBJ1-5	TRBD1	TGTGCCAGCAGTGGGGGACAGCGCAATCAGCCCCAGCATTTT	CASSGGQRNQPQHF
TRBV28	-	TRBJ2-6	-	TGTGCCAGCAGTTTCACAGGGTTCTCTGGGGCCAACGTCCTGACTTTC	CASSFTGFSGANVLTF